This entry features one TCR beta chain sequence. No antigen is known for it. Base qualities were left out, and no much larger clone turns up one base away. These data originate in a study of blood T cell repertoires in COVID-19 (dated by TCRdb to about 2020). Notes on the research overall: Samples from collaborators originated in the United States, Italy and Spain and spanned both the acute and convalescent phases of COVID-19. The prospective study material was composed of cDNA or gDNA derived from T cells, B-cell-depleted T cells, or PBMCs. A de-identified subject ID, COVID-19 status, age in years and sex were almost always included in the sample metadata. Deeply sampled blood TCRbeta repertoires from subjects exposed to, actively infected with, or recovered from COVID-19 were included in the dataset. HLA class I and class II types, where available, came from metadata supplied by the sample provider rather than from assay-based typing. Samples were obtained from the ongoing ImmuneRACE study (first 160 participants) and from 1,254 subjects provided by 6 global collaborators. The repertoires were made available in a free public database intended to serve as a resource for research on the immune response to SARS-CoV-2.

TCRbeta CDR3 regions were amplified from genomic DNA using the immunoSEQ Assay, a bias-controlled multiplex PCR. Concerning the study's data processing: The number of nucleated cells in each sample was estimated by amplification of reference gene primers within the assay. Sequence reads were collapsed and filtered to measure the absolute abundance of every unique TCRbeta CDR3 rearrangement. For each sample, productive Simpson clonality was calculated by taking the square root of Simpson's diversity index across productive rearrangements. The table was pulled from immuneACCESS by TCRdb, which kept in-frame rearrangements only. Such tables lose some clones; where checked, under half of the loss comes from unresolved V genes, and the rest has no known cause. That table supplies the V and J calls and clone size; D and trimming were determined from the DNA. The sample has approximately 500,000 clones on record, roughly nine tenths of them singletons. About 8% of the sample lies in the top ten.

Study-wide findings and limitations: The quantity of clinical and demographic metadata differed by source and by participant and was supplied without curation.

At one collaborating source in Seattle, patients were enrolled during active infection and were followed longitudinally through the course of disease. Whole blood was collected in K2EDTA tubes by collaborating institutions according to the institutions' own protocols. For TCRbeta analysis, collaborators shipped samples in one of three forms: frozen whole blood, isolated PBMCs, or DNA extracted from either of those sample types. The sequenced sample was peripheral blood. The TCR was taken from a woman aged 45-65 years with COVID-19, enrolled during active disease.

In nucleotide form, the sequence is TGTGCCAGCAGTGAACAGAGACAGAGCAATTCACCCCTCCACTTT. The encoded protein is CASSEQRQSNSPLHF. Here the chain combines TRBV6-1 and TRBJ1-6; the best D guess is TRBD1, with 5 bases matching. Sequences MNHNS (CDR1) and SASEGT (CDR2) are obtained from the germline V gene. V sheds 2 bases and J sheds 7 bases, leaving 12 bases between their ends. From the cysteine up to the phenylalanine, the CDR3 has a length of 15 residues. The read is trimmed to its CDR3 DNA, 45 bases read in frame from base 1.